The rows below give T cell receptor beta chains drawn from one sample of a study of cytomegalovirus exposure and HLA in healthy donors. Profiling relied on immunoSEQ multiplex PCR, and the TCRdb table lists in-frame clones only, not all of them. Here the sample spans hundreds of thousands of clones, 75% to 90% being singletons. Specimen: PBMCs. Receptors originate from a woman under 30 in good health and CMV-seronegative. Both conserved end residues are part of each CDR3. Fields, in order: V gene, clone size, CDR3 length, D gene, J gene, CDR3 DNA, CDR3 protein. The D gene is left open where the match is weak. Size is stated for part of the rows, as once, few or many counts, or as a class when the clone is expanded.

TRBV6-6	-	14	-	TRBJ2-7	TGTGCCAGCAGACCCCGGGACTCTTCCTACGAGCAGTACTTC	CASRPRDSSYEQYF
TRBV27	-	14	-	TRBJ1-6	TGTGCCAGCAGTTTAGGTAGGGAGGCTTCACCCCTCCACTTT	CASSLGREASPLHF
TRBV13	-	11	-	TRBJ2-5	TGTGCCAGCGGCCTTGGTGTGACCCAGTACTTC	CASGLGVTQYF
TRBV11-2	once	16	TRBD2	TRBJ2-1	TGTGCCAGCAGCTCCCTTAGCGGGAGCTCCTACAATGAGCAGTTCTTC	CASSSLSGSSYNEQFF
TRBV27	once	14	-	TRBJ2-7	TGTGCCAGCAGTTCCTTAGAGAGCTCCTACGAGCAGTACTTC	CASSSLESSYEQYF
TRBV7-3	-	15	-	TRBJ1-5	TGTGCCAGCAGCTTAACCCCGACAGTCGCCTGGCCCCAGCATTTT	CASSLTPTVAWPQHF
TRBV2	few	13	-	TRBJ2-1	TGTGCCAGCAGCCCAACTAGTTACCCTGAGCAGTTCTTC	CASSPTSYPEQFF
TRBV30	-	16	-	TRBJ2-3	TGTGCCTGGAGTGGGGCAGGGCCCTTCGGCACAGATACGCAGTATTTT	CAWSGAGPFGTDTQYF
TRBV7-9	-	12	-	TRBJ1-1	TGTGCCAGCAGCCAGGGAAACACTGAAGCTTTCTTT	CASSQGNTEAFF
TRBV7-8	-	19	TRBD1	TRBJ1-3	TGTGCCGGCAGCTTCCGACAGGGGTCAAGTCTCGACTCTGGAAACACCATATATTTT	CAGSFRQGSSLDSGNTIYF
TRBV27	few	13	TRBD1	TRBJ1-1	TGTGCCAGCAGTTCGACAGGGGAACCTGAAGCTTTCTTT	CASSSTGEPEAFF
TRBV4-1	-	13	-	TRBJ2-5	TGCGCCAGCAGCCAAGCCCCGGGGGAGACCCAGTACTTC	CASSQAPGETQYF
TRBV2	-	14	-	TRBJ2-3	TGTGCCAGCAGTGAAGCGAGAGAGACAGATACGCAGTATTTT	CASSEARETDTQYF
TRBV7-9	few	12	-	TRBJ2-7	TGTGCCAGCAGCTCTCTCAGCTACGAGCAGTACTTC	CASSSLSYEQYF
TRBV5-1	once	11	TRBD1	TRBJ1-2	TGCGCCAGCAGCTTAGGACAGGGGCGAACCTTC	CASSLGQGRTF
TRBV2	-	15	TRBD1	TRBJ2-4	TGTGCCAGCAGTCCACCGGGGCACAGGGGGGACATTCAGTACTTC	CASSPPGHRGDIQYF
TRBV6-5	-	14	TRBD1	TRBJ1-3	TGTGCCAGCAGTCTTGGACAGGCTGGAAACACCATATATTTT	CASSLGQAGNTIYF
TRBV2	-	15	TRBD1	TRBJ1-4	TGTGCCAGCAACCCCTTCCGACAGGGTGGAGAAAAACTGTTTTTT	CASNPFRQGGEKLFF
TRBV7-9	once	15	TRBD2	TRBJ2-7	TGTGCCAGCACCGATACTAGCGCCTTGAATTACGAGCAGTACTTC	CASTDTSALNYEQYF
TRBV10-3	-	14	-	TRBJ2-5	TGTGCCATCAGTTTGCGCGGGTACCAAGAGACCCAGTACTTC	CAISLRGYQETQYF
TRBV30	-	14	TRBD1	TRBJ1-5	TGTGCCTGGAGTGGGACAGGGGGAATTCAGCCCCAGCATTTT	CAWSGTGGIQPQHF
TRBV10-3	-	14	TRBD1	TRBJ1-2	TGTGCCATCACCCCGGGACAGGGGCTCTATGGCTACACCTTC	CAITPGQGLYGYTF
TRBV7-2	-	17	TRBD2	TRBJ2-3	TGTGCCAGCAGCTTGATAATGACTAGCGAGAGCACAGATACGCAGTATTTT	CASSLIMTSESTDTQYF
TRBV30	-	13	-	TRBJ1-5	TGTGCCTGGAGTGTGCAGGGAGGTAGGCCCCAGCATTTT	CAWSVQGGRPQHF
TRBV11-2	-	15	TRBD1	TRBJ1-1	TGTGCCAGCAGTCTGACCGGGACAGGACTCTTTGAAGCTTTCTTT	CASSLTGTGLFEAFF
TRBV29-1	-	13	-	TRBJ1-2	TGCAGCGTTGATCGGGGTATCCTCTATGGCTACACCTTC	CSVDRGILYGYTF
TRBV4-2	few	18	-	TRBJ2-5	TGTGCCAGCAGCCAAGACGCAATCCCCAGGTCAGAACAAGAGACCCAGTACTTC	CASSQDAIPRSEQETQYF
TRBV6-6	-	11	-	TRBJ2-5	TGTGCCAGCAGTACATATGCGGCCCAGTACTTC	CASSTYAAQYF
TRBV2	few	15	TRBD1	TRBJ2-7	TGTGCCAGCAGAGAGGACAGGGGTTTCTCCTACGAGCAGTACTTC	CASREDRGFSYEQYF
TRBV25-1	-	13	-	TRBJ2-7	TGTGCCAGCAGTGGGCCCGATGCCTACGAGCAGTACTTC	CASSGPDAYEQYF
TRBV19	-	15	TRBD2	TRBJ2-5	TGTGCCAGTGCCTCTCCGGGACTAAAATCAGGGACCCAGTACTTC	CASASPGLKSGTQYF
TRBV6-1	-	13	-	TRBJ2-2	TGTGCCAGCAGTGACAGGGTGGCCGGGGAGCTGTTTTTT	CASSDRVAGELFF
TRBV6-1	-	12	-	TRBJ2-7	TGTGCCAGCAGTGGGGGGGTCTACGAGCAGTACTTC	CASSGGVYEQYF
TRBV5-4	-	14	-	TRBJ1-2	TGTGCCAGCAGCTTCCCGGGACAATCCTATGGCTACACCTTC	CASSFPGQSYGYTF
TRBV2	-	15	TRBD2	TRBJ2-7	TGTGCCAGCAGTCACACTAGCGGGGTCTCCTACGAGCAGTACTTC	CASSHTSGVSYEQYF
TRBV6-5	-	15	-	TRBJ2-2	TGTGCCAGCAGTTACGAGGCACCGAACACCGGGGAGCTGTTTTTT	CASSYEAPNTGELFF
TRBV15	once	16	TRBD1	TRBJ2-7	TGTGCCACCAGCTCTCGCATAACAGGGGTATCCTACGAGCAGTACTTC	CATSSRITGVSYEQYF
TRBV7-8	-	16	TRBD2	TRBJ2-7	TGTGCCAGCAGGGCGGGTGTGGCGGGAGGGCCGTGGGAGCAGTACTTC	CASRAGVAGGPWEQYF
TRBV18	-	12	-	TRBJ2-1	TGTGCCAGCTCACCTAGTACGGATGAGCAGTTCTTC	CASSPSTDEQFF
TRBV28	-	14	TRBD1	TRBJ1-6	TGTGCCAGCAGTACAGGGGGAGATAATTCACCCCTCCACTTT	CASSTGGDNSPLHF
TRBV30	-	16	TRBD1	TRBJ2-5	TGTGCCTGGATCTACGGGACAGGGGGTTCCCAAGAGACCCAGTACTTC	CAWIYGTGGSQETQYF
TRBV27	-	15	-	TRBJ2-7	TGTGCCAGCAGTGAGGGGACTCCGGGTTCCTACGAGCAGTACTTC	CASSEGTPGSYEQYF
TRBV27	-	15	TRBD1	TRBJ1-1	TGTGCCAGCACCTCTTCCCGTACAGGGGTCGCTGAAGCTTTCTTT	CASTSSRTGVAEAFF
TRBV7-3	-	15	TRBD2	TRBJ2-1	TGTGCCAGCAGCTTTTTAGCGGGCTCCTACAATGAGCAGTTCTTC	CASSFLAGSYNEQFF
TRBV7-9	once	11	TRBD2	TRBJ2-1	TGTGCCAGCAGCTTCGGGGGGACCCAATTCTTC	CASSFGGTQFF
TRBV9	-	15	TRBD2	TRBJ2-1	TGTGCCAGCAGCTCAAGCGGGGAGGTTGATTTAAAGCAGTTCTTC	CASSSSGEVDLKQFF
TRBV18	few	14	-	TRBJ1-2	TGTGCCAGCTCACCACGCAGGGATAGTTATGGCTACACCTTC	CASSPRRDSYGYTF
TRBV28	-	15	-	TRBJ1-4	TGTGCCAGCAGCTTACCCCCGGGGAATAATGAAAAACTGTTTTTT	CASSLPPGNNEKLFF
TRBV29-1	few	13	-	TRBJ1-1	TGCAGCGTTGAAGAAATCGTGAACACTGAAGCTTTCTTT	CSVEEIVNTEAFF
TRBV5-1	-	14	-	TRBJ2-2	TGCGCCAGCAGCTTCAGCGGGAACACCGGGGAGCTGTTTTTT	CASSFSGNTGELFF
TRBV2	-	14	TRBD2	TRBJ2-7	TGTGCCAGCAGTGTGGCCGGGGGGGGCTACGAGCAGTACTTC	CASSVAGGGYEQYF
TRBV6-4	-	14	TRBD1	TRBJ2-1	TGTGCCAGCAGTCCCGGGACAGATCGCAATGAGCAGTTCTTC	CASSPGTDRNEQFF
TRBV6-5	-	15	TRBD1	TRBJ2-1	TGTGCCAGCAGCCCGACAGGGGGGACCTACAATGAGCAGTTCTTC	CASSPTGGTYNEQFF
TRBV13	-	18	TRBD2	TRBJ2-1	TGTGCCAGCAGCTTAGAGGCTAGCGGGGGGGCTCCTTACAATGAGCAGTTCTTC	CASSLEASGGAPYNEQFF
TRBV2	-	13	TRBD1	TRBJ1-5	TGTGCCAGCCACGAAACAGGGGAACAGCCCCAGCATTTT	CASHETGEQPQHF
TRBV7-9	-	14	TRBD2	TRBJ2-1	TGTGCCAGCAGCTTAACCGGGACTAGGATTGAGCAGTTCTTC	CASSLTGTRIEQFF